Each of the 27 T cell receptor beta chains below was sequenced from the same sample in a study of T cells in localized non-small cell lung cancer. Only in-frame clones appear in the TCRdb table, and some are missing; sequencing was by immunoSEQ multiplex PCR. The sample holds 5,000 to 6,500 clones; roughly a third are singletons and the top ten take around 8.2%. Sequences were derived from lung tumor tissue, sampled before any cancer treatment. The source of these receptors is a male donor aged 60 or older with stage I squamous cell lung carcinoma.

The rearrangement links TRBV15 to TRBJ1-3; D may be TRBD1 (5 bases). The length of the CDR3 is 15 residues. V was pared by 0 bases and J by 2 bases, with 8 bases between. CDR1 LNHNV and CDR2 YYDKDF come from the germline V gene (reference sequence). CDR3 in amino acids: CATSREWGTGNTIYF. The CDR3 DNA reads as TGTGCCACCAGCAGAGAATGGGGGACTGGAAACACCATATATTTT.

V gene TRBV30 combines with J gene TRBJ1-1; unclear D gene. Between the trimmed V and J ends, which lost 0 bases and 5 bases, there was a span of 16 bases. The CDR3 loop spans 15 amino acids. Germline CDR1 reads GTSNPN; CDR2 reads SVGIG (reference sequence). The CDR3 spells CAWSVLGRERTEAFF. The DNA of the CDR3 is TGTGCCTGGAGTGTACTGGGGAGGGAGCGTACTGAAGCTTTCTTT.

This clone is categorized as large. The DNA for the CDR3 is TGCAGCGTGGATAGCGGGGCGATCTACAATGAGCAGTTCTTC. Encoded protein: CSVDSGAIYNEQFF. The V and J genes are TRBV29-1 and TRBJ2-1; 8 nucleotides align to TRBD2. With V trimmed by 6 bases and J by 3 bases, 7 bases remained unmatched. The CDR3 has 14 amino acids. Germline CDR1 and CDR2: SQVTM and ANQGSEA.

This clone was seen a few times. The chain employs TRBV30 and TRBJ1-5; 8 nucleotides agree with TRBD1. Germline CDR1 and CDR2: GTSNPN and SVGIG (reference sequence). The CDR3 is made up of 14 amino acids. Losses at the gene ends were 2 bases for V and 4 bases for J; bases not matched to a gene: 4. For the CDR3, the DNA is TGTGCCTGGAGTCCGGGACAGGAGAATCAGCCCCAGCATTTT. Encoded protein: CAWSPGQENQPQHF.

This clone turned up a few times. The chain couples TRBV9 to TRBJ1-6; possible D gene TRBD1, 6 bases. The CDR3 covers 13 residues. Trimming removed 6 bases from V and 9 bases from J, with 13 bases in between. Germline CDR1 SGDLS, CDR2 YYNGEE. The CDR3 coding sequence is TGTGCCAGCACAGGGGACTCGGGTTCACCCCTCCACTTT. Translated: CASTGDSGSPLHF.

This sequence joins TRBV14 and TRBJ2-5; possible D gene TRBD2, 7 bases. Germline lookup yields CDR1 SGHDN and CDR2 FVKESK. V was pared by 5 bases and J by 4 bases, with 11 bases between. This CDR3 region has 13 residues. CDR3 sequence (DNA): TGTGCCAGCAGCGGGGGGGCCCGAGAGACCCAGTACTTC. As protein: CASSGGARETQYF.

The chain recombines TRBV19 with TRBJ2-7; D is perhaps TRBD1 or TRBD2 (5 bases each). Germline assignment: CDR1 LNHDA and CDR2 SQIVND (reference sequence). The CDR3 runs to 14 residues. V lost 3 bases and J lost 1, with 10 bases in between. This CDR3 is CASSMRAGSYEQYF. The CDR3 DNA is TGTGCCAGTAGTATGAGGGCAGGGTCCTACGAGCAGTACTTC.

This clone occurred a few times. The genes are TRBV10-3 and TRBJ1-5; D call uncertain. Germline V CDR1 and CDR2: ENHRY, SYGVKD. CDR3 length: 12 amino acids. The V end was cut by 0 bases, the J end by 3 bases, with 0 bases between. The CDR3 loop reads CAISESNQPQHF. The DNA of the CDR3 is TGTGCCATCAGTGAGTCCAATCAGCCCCAGCATTTT.

CDR3 region: CASSPLQRINTEAFF. CDR3 in DNA: TGTGCCAGCAGTCCTCTACAGAGAATAAACACTGAAGCTTTCTTT. J is TRBJ1-1 and V is TRBV6-8; D remains ambiguous. The CDR3 has 15 amino acids. Germline CDR1 and CDR2: MNHGY and SAAAGT. Between the trimmed V and J ends, which lost 5 bases and 2 bases, there was a span of 15 bases.

The rearrangement links TRBV28 to TRBJ1-1, with D possibly being TRBD1 (5 bases). V was pared by 6 bases and J by 1 base, with 21 bases between. Per germline, CDR1 MDHEN and CDR2 SYDVKM. The CDR3 is 17 residues long. In DNA form, the CDR3 reads TGTGCCAGCAGCAAAACTATCAATTCCAGGGCGAACACTGAAGCTTTCTTT. This gives the protein CASSKTINSRANTEAFF.

DNA for the CDR3: TGTGCCAGTACCTGGGGACTAGCCGCCGGGGAGCTGTTTTTT. It specifies CASTWGLAAGELFF. This chain links TRBV19 with TRBJ2-2; 9 bases fit TRBD2. The V gene end was trimmed by 7 bases and the J gene end by 6 bases; junction bases not matched to a gene: 6. This CDR3 contains 14 residues. Per germline, CDR1 LNHDA and CDR2 SQIVND (reference sequence).

The V gene is TRBV6-8, the J gene TRBJ2-6, with 9 bases lining up with TRBD1. CDR1 is MNHGY and CDR2 is SAAAGT in the germline V gene. Losses at the gene ends were 10 bases for V and 2 bases for J; bases not matched to a gene: 6. The length of the CDR3 is 15 residues. In DNA form, the CDR3 reads TGTGCCATCCGGGACAGGGTCGCTGGGGCCAACGTCCTGACTTTC. It codes for CAIRDRVAGANVLTF.

The chain employs TRBV11-3 and TRBJ1-5; TRBD1 is a possible D gene (5 bases). This CDR3 is built from 15 residues. Germline loops: CDR1 SGHNT, CDR2 YENEEA. V lost 5 bases to trimming and J lost 1 base, with 12 bases between them. The CDR3 DNA reads TGTGCCAGCAGCCCAGGTGGGGCCAGCAATCAGCCCCAGCATTTT. Translated, it gives CASSPGGASNQPQHF.

J is TRBJ2-1 and V is TRBV29-1, with a possible D match to TRBD2 (6 bases). V was cut by 6 bases and J by 5 bases, with 14 bases left in between. The V gene's germline CDR1 is SQVTM and CDR2 ANQGSEA. CDR3 length: 13 residues. The CDR3 DNA follows: TGCAGCGTACGGTGGGAGGTAGACAATGAGCAGTTCTTC. Amino acids: CSVRWEVDNEQFF.

By frequency in the sample, this clone is medium-sized. The chain uses TRBV11-3 and TRBJ2-1; D not resolved. V was clipped by 5 bases and J by 0 bases, with 14 bases between them. CDR3 length equals 16 residues. Germline V gene lookup returns CDR1 SGHNT and CDR2 YENEEA. The CDR3 loop reads CASSPLGLSSYNEQFF. CDR3 nucleotides: TGTGCCAGCAGCCCGCTGGGCCTAAGCTCCTACAATGAGCAGTTCTTC.

This clone was counted between two and nine times. The chain couples TRBV9 to TRBJ2-1, with 13 bases that match TRBD2. The V and J ends lost 0 bases and 3 bases, in that order; junction bases with no gene match: 15. Germline V lookup: CDR1 SGDLS, CDR2 YYNGEE. There are 21 residues in the CDR3. Here the CDR3 DNA reads TGTGCCAGCAGCGTAGGGGCTGGGACTAGCGGGGTCCACTCGCTCTACAATGAGCAGTTCTTC. This sequence encodes CASSVGAGTSGVHSLYNEQFF.

The CDR3 region is CASKTLQGDKLFF. The CDR3 bases are TGTGCCAGTAAAACTCTTCAGGGTGACAAACTGTTTTTT. The chain couples TRBV19 to TRBJ1-4; the D gene is possibly TRBD1 (5 bases). Deletions cut 7 bases from V and 11 bases from J, with 17 bases between. The CDR3 sequence is 13 residues long. Germline V gene lookup returns CDR1 LNHDA and CDR2 SQIVND (reference sequence).

J is TRBJ2-3 and V is TRBV29-1, with 10 bases lining up with TRBD2. After removal of 5 bases from V and 5 bases from J, the junction contained 13 bases not matched to a gene. CDR1 is SQVTM and CDR2 is ANQGSEA in the germline V gene. The CDR3 runs to 16 residues. CDR3 bases: TGCAGCGTTTATGGGCTAGCGGGGGCCACACGAGATACGCAGTATTTT. It codes for CSVYGLAGATRDTQYF.

Only a few counts were recorded for this clone. J is TRBJ2-1 and V is TRBV7-6; D is unclear. CDR1 is SGHVS, CDR2 FNYEAQ, per germline. This CDR3 spans 15 amino acids. Trimming shortened V by 3 bases and J by 4 bases, and 13 bases separated the two germline ends. CDR3 nucleotide sequence: TGTGCCAGCAGCTTGGTCATGGACGGATACAATGAGCAGTTCTTC. Translation gives CASSLVMDGYNEQFF.

The chain joins TRBV6-8 to TRBJ2-2, with 8 bases identical to TRBD2. This CDR3 region has 16 residues. Germline CDR1 is MNHGY and CDR2 is SAAAGT. With V trimmed by 6 bases and J by 0 bases, 6 bases remained unmatched. CDR3 loop: CASSGLATTNTGELFF. The CDR3 bases are TGTGCCAGCAGCGGACTAGCAACGACGAACACCGGGGAGCTGTTTTTT.

The V call is TRBV28, the J call TRBJ2-4; 9 bases match TRBD2. V trimming: 1 base; J trimming: 9 bases; junction bases outside the gene matches: 4. This CDR3 contains 14 residues. The germline V gene encodes CDR1 MDHEN and CDR2 SYDVKM. The CDR3 reads CASSLSSAGGIQYF. The CDR3 DNA follows: TGTGCCAGCAGTTTATCATCAGCGGGGGGCATTCAGTACTTC.

The chain has TRBV14 and TRBJ1-1; no clear D gene. This CDR3 spans 13 amino acids. Germline CDR1 is SGHDN and CDR2 is FVKESK. The ends were cut back, 4 bases at V and 2 bases at J, with 8 bases in the middle. CDR3 protein: CASSPTINTEAFF. The CDR3 DNA follows: TGTGCCAGCAGCCCGACCATAAACACTGAAGCTTTCTTT.

This clone was counted only a few times. The rearrangement joins TRBV27 to TRBJ1-1; no reliable D call. The CDR3 sequence is 14 residues long. Trimming pared 2 bases from V and 2 bases from J, leaving 9 bases between. The V gene's germline CDR1 is MNHEY and CDR2 SMNVEV (reference sequence). The CDR3 coding sequence is TGTGCCAGCAGTTTAAGTCGGGCAAACACTGAAGCTTTCTTT. Its protein is CASSLSRANTEAFF.

This clone has just a few counts. V and J are TRBV9 and TRBJ2-5, with unresolved D. The germline V gene has CDR1 SGDLS and CDR2 YYNGEE. V dropped 0 bases and J dropped 3 bases, with 9 bases sitting between them. This CDR3 comprises 14 residues. CDR3 region: CASSVVPAEETQYF. Here the CDR3 DNA reads TGTGCCAGCAGCGTAGTCCCAGCTGAAGAGACCCAGTACTTC.

The V and J genes are TRBV28 and TRBJ1-2, with D possibly being TRBD1 (6 bases). The V gene's germline CDR1 is MDHEN and CDR2 SYDVKM. V lost 4 bases, J lost 6 bases, and 15 bases lay in between. CDR3 length: 14 amino acids. CDR3 protein: CASSSTGALHGYTF. CDR3 sequence (DNA): TGTGCCAGCAGTTCTACGGGGGCTTTGCATGGCTACACCTTC.

This clone is classed as medium-sized. V usage is TRBV9 and J usage is TRBJ2-7, with 7 positions matching TRBD2. CDR1 is SGDLS and CDR2 is YYNGEE in the germline V gene. The trim removed 5 bases at V and 1 base at J, leaving 6 bases unmatched. This CDR3 spans 14 amino acids. CDR3 amino acids: CASSYRGESYEQYF. CDR3 coding DNA: TGTGCCAGCAGTTATCGGGGGGAGTCCTACGAGCAGTACTTC.

This rearrangement joins TRBV28 to TRBJ2-7; D is unclear. The ends were cut back, 2 bases at V and 3 bases at J, with 8 bases in the middle. Germline values: CDR1 MDHEN, CDR2 SYDVKM. The CDR3 is 13 amino acids. The DNA of the CDR3 is TGTGCCAGCAGTTTAATGTCTAGCTACGAGCAGTACTTC. It specifies CASSLMSSYEQYF.